The 8 T cell receptor beta chains reported below all come from one sample, sequenced in a study of siplizumab effects on memory and regulatory T cells. Generated by immunoSEQ multiplex PCR, the TCRdb table keeps only in-frame clones and is missing some. The sample includes 90,000 to 130,000 clones, around 90% of them seen just once. The specimen was CD4+ T cells sorted from blood. Every receptor here comes from a human donor in good health.

The chain carries TRBV5-1 and TRBJ1-5; maybe TRBD1 (5 bases). CDR3 length: 17 amino acids. CDR1 is SGHRS, CDR2 YFSETQ, per germline. Trimming shortened V by 4 bases and J by 4 bases, and 21 bases separated the two germline ends. The CDR3 bases are TGCGCCAGCAGCCTCCTGGCGGAAGACAGAACTAATCAGCCCCAGCATTTT. Translated: CASSLLAEDRTNQPQHF. Combining the CDR3 with reference TRBV5-1 and TRBJ1-5 gives the whole variable domain KAGVTQTPRYLIKTRGQQVTLSCSPISGHRSVSWYQQTPGQGLQFLFEYFSETQRNKGNFPGRFSGRQFSNSRSEMNVSTLELGDSALYLCASSLLAEDRTNQPQHFGDGTRLSIL.

This rearrangement joins TRBV14 to TRBJ2-5, with a weak D call TRBD2 (6 bases). V lost 0 bases to trimming and J lost 1 base, with 12 bases between them. The length of the CDR3 is 16 residues. CDR1 is SGHDN and CDR2 is FVKESK in the germline V gene. The CDR3 sequence is CASSQDPSVRQETQYF. CDR3 DNA sequence: TGTGCCAGCAGCCAAGATCCTAGCGTACGCCAAGAGACCCAGTACTTC.

The rearrangement links TRBV5-1 to TRBJ2-2, with 7 bases aligning to TRBD1. Unmatched junction bases numbered 3, after V lost 3 bases and J lost 4 bases. Germline assignment: CDR1 SGHRS and CDR2 YFSETQ. The CDR3 is 14 residues long. Written as DNA, the CDR3 is TGCGCCAGCAGCTCGGACAGGATCACCGGGGAGCTGTTTTTT. Protein sequence: CASSSDRITGELFF.

V is TRBV6-5 and J is TRBJ2-5; D not certain. Trimming left V 0 bases short and J 14 bases short, with 16 bases between. The CDR3 totals 13 residues. Looked up from germline, CDR1 is MNHEY and CDR2 is SVGAGI. CDR3 coding DNA: TGTGCCAGCAGTTACTCGGAATTAAGGGAAGTCTACTTC. Translated, it gives CASSYSELREVYF.

The rearrangement joins TRBV7-9 to TRBJ1-3; 8 bases agree with TRBD1. This CDR3 region has 17 residues. V gave up 5 bases and J gave up 0 bases; unmatched junction bases: 9. Per the germline V gene, CDR1 is SEHNR and CDR2 is FQNEAQ (reference sequence). CDR3 sequence reads: CASSPETGASSGNTIYF. The CDR3 coding sequence is TGTGCCAGCAGCCCTGAGACAGGGGCAAGCTCTGGAAACACCATATATTTT.

The chain combines TRBV6-5 with TRBJ2-2; TRBD2 is a possible D gene (5 bases). The germline CDR1 and CDR2 sequences are MNHEY and SVGAGI. CDR3 length equals 14 residues. V lost 5 bases and J 4 bases, leaving 11 bases between the germline ends. The DNA for the CDR3 is TGTGCCAGCAGTGATACCGGGATCACCGGGGAGCTGTTTTTT. It translates to CASSDTGITGELFF.

The V gene is TRBV7-2, the J gene TRBJ2-1, with D perhaps TRBD2 (5 bases). V dropped 5 bases and J dropped 4 bases, with 12 bases sitting between them. The germline gives CDR1 SGHTA, CDR2 FQGNSA. The CDR3 runs to 14 residues. The CDR3: CASSRDSGYNEQFF. The DNA for the CDR3 is TGTGCCAGCAGCCGTGATTCGGGGTACAATGAGCAGTTCTTC.

Written as DNA, the CDR3 is TGTGCCAGTAGTACTCAACCGGGGCAGGCGCTCTCTGGGGCCAACGTCCTGACTTTC. Its translation: CASSTQPGQALSGANVLTF. The chain couples TRBV19 to TRBJ2-6; perhaps D is TRBD1 or TRBD2 (5 bases each). The CDR3 sequence is 19 residues long. Germline V gene data show CDR1 as LNHDA and CDR2 as SQIVND (reference sequence). V was trimmed by 4 bases and J by 0 bases, leaving 19 bases between them.